This is a list of T cell receptor beta chains from one sample in a study of blood T cell repertoires in COVID-19. Sequenced by immunoSEQ multiplex PCR; TCRdb stores in-frame clones only, minus some. The data hold under 200,000 clones, with about 80% observed a single time. The sequenced sample was peripheral blood. The origin of the receptors is a woman aged 55 to 70 with COVID-19, enrolled during active disease. The CDR3 runs from the conserved cysteine through the conserved F or W. The D gene is left open where the match is weak. For some rows the clone size is stated as once, few or many, or as a class when expanded; others skip it.

clone size: .
V gene: TRBV9
D gene: TRBD2
J gene: TRBJ2-5
CDR3 DNA: TGTGCCAGCAGCGTAGCTACGGGGGGTGGCACCCAGTACTTC
CDR3 protein: CASSVATGGGTQYF

clone size: .
V gene: TRBV7-9
D gene: TRBD1
J gene: TRBJ2-1
CDR3 DNA: TGTGCCAGCAGCCCCCGGGACAGGGTTTATGAGCAGTTCTTC
CDR3 protein: CASSPRDRVYEQFF

clone size: .
V gene: TRBV29-1
D gene: .
J gene: TRBJ1-1
CDR3 DNA: TGCAGCGTTGACCGTGTAACAGGCGGGGCTGAAGCTTTCTTT
CDR3 protein: CSVDRVTGGAEAFF

clone size: .
V gene: TRBV15
D gene: TRBD2
J gene: TRBJ2-3
CDR3 DNA: TGTGCCACCAGCAGAGATAGAGTAGCGGGACTCACAGATACGCAGTATTTT
CDR3 protein: CATSRDRVAGLTDTQYF

clone size: .
V gene: TRBV5-1
D gene: .
J gene: TRBJ2-6
CDR3 DNA: TGCGCCAGCAGCTTGTTGTTCCGTTTGGGGAGGAAGAGCTCTGGGGCCAACGTCCTGACTTTC
CDR3 protein: CASSLLFRLGRKSSGANVLTF

clone size: .
V gene: TRBV5-1
D gene: TRBD2
J gene: TRBJ2-1
CDR3 DNA: TGCGCCAGCAGCTGGACTAGCGGGAGAACCGCCAATGAGCAGTTCTTC
CDR3 protein: CASSWTSGRTANEQFF

clone size: .
V gene: TRBV11-2
D gene: TRBD2
J gene: TRBJ2-1
CDR3 DNA: TGTGCCAGCAGCTCGGGGGGGGCCACTTACAATGAGCAGTTCTTC
CDR3 protein: CASSSGGATYNEQFF

clone size: .
V gene: TRBV19
D gene: .
J gene: TRBJ2-2
CDR3 DNA: TGTGCCACCTCCGGGACTGTCGACACCGGGGAGCTGTTTTTT
CDR3 protein: CATSGTVDTGELFF

clone size: .
V gene: TRBV15
D gene: TRBD1
J gene: TRBJ2-4
CDR3 DNA: TGTGCCACCAGCAGACGGACAGGGGGCATCGAAAACATTCAGTACTTC
CDR3 protein: CATSRRTGGIENIQYF

clone size: .
V gene: TRBV6-5
D gene: .
J gene: TRBJ2-7
CDR3 DNA: TGTGCCAGCAGTTACTCGTACGGGGAAAATTACGAGCAGTACTTC
CDR3 protein: CASSYSYGENYEQYF

clone size: .
V gene: TRBV6-6
D gene: .
J gene: TRBJ1-2
CDR3 DNA: TGTGCCAGCAGTTACCGGGGGGCGCCTAACTATGGCTACACCTTC
CDR3 protein: CASSYRGAPNYGYTF

clone size: .
V gene: TRBV5-1
D gene: .
J gene: TRBJ2-7
CDR3 DNA: TGCGCCAGCAGCCCCCGACTCCCCCACGAGCAGTACTTC
CDR3 protein: CASSPRLPHEQYF

clone size: .
V gene: TRBV7-8
D gene: TRBD1
J gene: TRBJ2-7
CDR3 DNA: TGTGCCAGCACCCCCCTGGGACAGAAACGCTACGAGCAGTACTTC
CDR3 protein: CASTPLGQKRYEQYF

clone size: .
V gene: TRBV11-3
D gene: TRBD1
J gene: TRBJ1-1
CDR3 DNA: TGTGCCAGCAGCTTAAAATGGACAGGACGGAACACTGAAGCTTTCTTT
CDR3 protein: CASSLKWTGRNTEAFF

clone size: once
V gene: TRBV28
D gene: .
J gene: TRBJ1-2
CDR3 DNA: TGTGCCCGCAGTACCCGGCGGGGGGGGGACTATGGCTACACCTTC
CDR3 protein: CARSTRRGGDYGYTF

clone size: few
V gene: TRBV5-5
D gene: TRBD1
J gene: TRBJ2-7
CDR3 DNA: TGTGCCAGCAGCTTCCAGACAGGGCAGGTTGTCTACGAGCAGTACTTC
CDR3 protein: CASSFQTGQVVYEQYF

clone size: .
V gene: TRBV19
D gene: .
J gene: TRBJ2-3
CDR3 DNA: TGTGCCAGTAGTCTGGGGGGAACCTTACGAGATACGCAGTATTTT
CDR3 protein: CASSLGGTLRDTQYF

clone size: .
V gene: TRBV28
D gene: .
J gene: TRBJ1-2
CDR3 DNA: TGTGCCAGCAGTTTAACAGGGTTTGGAGGCTACACCTTC
CDR3 protein: CASSLTGFGGYTF

clone size: .
V gene: TRBV9
D gene: .
J gene: TRBJ1-2
CDR3 DNA: TGTGCCAGCAGCCCCGGGACTCCTGTCAACTATGGCTACACCTTC
CDR3 protein: CASSPGTPVNYGYTF

clone size: .
V gene: TRBV7-2
D gene: .
J gene: TRBJ1-5
CDR3 DNA: TGTGCCAGCAGCTTCCCAGGATCCTCTCAGCCCCAGCATTTT
CDR3 protein: CASSFPGSSQPQHF

clone size: .
V gene: TRBV6-1
D gene: TRBD1
J gene: TRBJ1-2
CDR3 DNA: TGTGCCAGCAGTGAAAGGACAGGCTTACGATACGATGGCTACACCTTC
CDR3 protein: CASSERTGLRYDGYTF

clone size: .
V gene: TRBV4-3
D gene: .
J gene: TRBJ2-7
CDR3 DNA: TGCGCCAGCAGCAGTGAACCGCTTAGGGGGACGCAGTACTTC
CDR3 protein: CASSSEPLRGTQYF

clone size: .
V gene: TRBV18
D gene: .
J gene: TRBJ1-2
CDR3 DNA: TGTGCCAGCTCGGTAGACGGCGGCTATGGCTACACCTTC
CDR3 protein: CASSVDGGYGYTF

clone size: few
V gene: TRBV18
D gene: TRBD2
J gene: TRBJ2-1
CDR3 DNA: TGTGCCAGCTCACCGACTAGCGTTAACAATGAGCAGTTCTTC
CDR3 protein: CASSPTSVNNEQFF

clone size: .
V gene: TRBV30
D gene: .
J gene: TRBJ1-5
CDR3 DNA: TGTGCCTGGAGTGTGGAGAGGAATCAGCCCCAGCATTTT
CDR3 protein: CAWSVERNQPQHF

clone size: .
V gene: TRBV11-2
D gene: TRBD1
J gene: TRBJ1-4
CDR3 DNA: TGTGCCAGCAGCCCCTCGACAGGGGTTCGGGAAAAACTGTTTTTT
CDR3 protein: CASSPSTGVREKLFF

clone size: .
V gene: TRBV7-9
D gene: .
J gene: TRBJ1-1
CDR3 DNA: TGTGCCAGCAGCACCAGGAACACTGAAGCTTTCTTT
CDR3 protein: CASSTRNTEAFF